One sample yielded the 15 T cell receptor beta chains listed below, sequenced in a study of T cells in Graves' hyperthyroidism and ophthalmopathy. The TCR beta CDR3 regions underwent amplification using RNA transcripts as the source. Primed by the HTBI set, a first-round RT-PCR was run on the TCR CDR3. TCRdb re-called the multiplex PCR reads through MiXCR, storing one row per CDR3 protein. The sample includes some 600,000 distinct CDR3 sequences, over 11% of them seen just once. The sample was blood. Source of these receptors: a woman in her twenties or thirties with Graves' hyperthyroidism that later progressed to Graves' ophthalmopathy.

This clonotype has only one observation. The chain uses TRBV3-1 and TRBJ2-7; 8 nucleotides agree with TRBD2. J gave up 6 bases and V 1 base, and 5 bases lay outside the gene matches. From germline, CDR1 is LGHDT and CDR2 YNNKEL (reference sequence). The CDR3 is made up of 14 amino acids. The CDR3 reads CASSQGSGEREQYF. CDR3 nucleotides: TGTGCCAGCAGCCAAGGTAGCGGGGAGCGCGAGCAGTACTTC.

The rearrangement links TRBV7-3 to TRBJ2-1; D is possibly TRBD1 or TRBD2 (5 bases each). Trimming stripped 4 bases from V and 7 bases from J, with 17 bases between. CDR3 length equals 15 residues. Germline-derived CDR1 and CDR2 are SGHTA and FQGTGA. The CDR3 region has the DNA TGTGCCAGCAGCTCCGGGACGGTGGGTTTAAATGAGCAGTTCTTC. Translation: CASSSGTVGLNEQFF.

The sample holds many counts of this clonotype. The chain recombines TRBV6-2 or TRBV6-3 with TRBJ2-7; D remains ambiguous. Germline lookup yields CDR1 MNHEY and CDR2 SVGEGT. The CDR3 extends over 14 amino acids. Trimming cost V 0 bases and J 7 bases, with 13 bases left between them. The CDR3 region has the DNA TGTGCCAGCAGTTACTCGTCACGGCTCGGGGAGCAGTACTTC. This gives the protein CASSYSSRLGEQYF.

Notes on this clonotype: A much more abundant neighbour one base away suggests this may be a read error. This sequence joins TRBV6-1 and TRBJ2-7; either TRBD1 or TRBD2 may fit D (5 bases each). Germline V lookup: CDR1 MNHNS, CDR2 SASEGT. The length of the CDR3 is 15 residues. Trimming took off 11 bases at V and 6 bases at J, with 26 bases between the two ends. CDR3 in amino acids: CASLEGRGTDGEQYF. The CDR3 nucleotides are TGTGCCTCTCTGGAAGGGAGAGGGACCGACGGCGAGCAGTACTTC.

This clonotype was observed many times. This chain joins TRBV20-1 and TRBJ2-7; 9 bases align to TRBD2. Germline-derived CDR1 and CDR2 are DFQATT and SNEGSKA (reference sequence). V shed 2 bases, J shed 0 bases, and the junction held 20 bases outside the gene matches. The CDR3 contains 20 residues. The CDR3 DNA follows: TGCAGTGCTAGATCCCCAGGGAGCCGAGCGGGAGGAGTATTCTCCTACGAGCAGTACTTC. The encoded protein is CSARSPGSRAGGVFSYEQYF.

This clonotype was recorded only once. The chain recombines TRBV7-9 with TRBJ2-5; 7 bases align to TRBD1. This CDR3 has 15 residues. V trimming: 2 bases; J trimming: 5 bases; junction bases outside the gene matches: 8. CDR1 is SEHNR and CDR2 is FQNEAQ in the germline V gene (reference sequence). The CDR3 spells CASSLFMTGTETQYF. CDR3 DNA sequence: TGTGCCAGCAGCTTATTTATGACAGGGACGGAGACCCAGTACTTC.

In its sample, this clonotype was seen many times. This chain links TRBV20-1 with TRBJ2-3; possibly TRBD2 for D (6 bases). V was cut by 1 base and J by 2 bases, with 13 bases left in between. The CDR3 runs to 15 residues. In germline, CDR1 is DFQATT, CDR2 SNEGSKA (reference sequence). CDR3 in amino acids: CSARVGGVITDTQYF. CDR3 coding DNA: TGCAGTGCTAGAGTGGGCGGGGTTATCACAGATACGCAGTATTTT.

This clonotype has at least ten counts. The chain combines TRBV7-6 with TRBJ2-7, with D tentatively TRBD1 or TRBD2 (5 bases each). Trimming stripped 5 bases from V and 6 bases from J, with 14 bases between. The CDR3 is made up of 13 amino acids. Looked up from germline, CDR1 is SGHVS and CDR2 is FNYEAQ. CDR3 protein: CASSKEGKGEQYF. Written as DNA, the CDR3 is TGTGCCAGCAGCAAAGAGGGGAAGGGCGAGCAGTACTTC.

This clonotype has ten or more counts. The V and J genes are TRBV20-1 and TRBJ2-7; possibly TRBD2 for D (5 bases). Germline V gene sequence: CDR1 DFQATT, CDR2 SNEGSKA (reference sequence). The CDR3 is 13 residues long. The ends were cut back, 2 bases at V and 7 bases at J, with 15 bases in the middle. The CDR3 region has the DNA TGCAGTGCTAGAATGGAGGTCCCCTCAGAGCAGTACTTC. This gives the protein CSARMEVPSEQYF.

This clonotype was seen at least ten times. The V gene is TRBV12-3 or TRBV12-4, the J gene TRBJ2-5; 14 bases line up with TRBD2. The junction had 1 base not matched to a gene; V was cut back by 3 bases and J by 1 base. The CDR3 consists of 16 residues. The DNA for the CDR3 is TGTGCCAGCAGTTTCGGACTAGCGGGAGGCCAAGAGACCCAGTACTTC. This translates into CASSFGLAGGQETQYF.

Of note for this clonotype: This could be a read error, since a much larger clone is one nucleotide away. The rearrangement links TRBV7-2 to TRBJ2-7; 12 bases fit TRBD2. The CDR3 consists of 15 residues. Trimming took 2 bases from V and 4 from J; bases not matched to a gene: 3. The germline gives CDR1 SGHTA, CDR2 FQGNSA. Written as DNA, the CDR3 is TGTGCCAGCAGCTTATCCGGGACTAGCGGGTACGAGCAGTACTTC. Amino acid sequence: CASSLSGTSGYEQYF.

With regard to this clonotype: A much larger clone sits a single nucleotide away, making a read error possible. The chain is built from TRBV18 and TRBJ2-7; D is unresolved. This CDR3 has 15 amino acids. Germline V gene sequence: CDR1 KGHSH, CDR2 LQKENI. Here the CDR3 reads CASSPPRLRSYEQYF. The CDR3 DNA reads TGTGCCAGTTCACCACCTAGACTTAGATCCTACGAGCAGTACTTC.

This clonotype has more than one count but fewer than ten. The CDR3 sequence is CAWTANSRVAYEQYF. CDR3 bases: TGTGCCTGGACCGCGAACTCCCGAGTAGCCTACGAGCAGTACTTC. The rearrangement links TRBV30 to TRBJ2-7; D call uncertain. V was clipped by 4 bases and J by 2 bases, with 18 bases between them. The CDR3 extends over 15 amino acids. CDR1 is GTSNPN, CDR2 SVGIG, per germline (reference sequence).

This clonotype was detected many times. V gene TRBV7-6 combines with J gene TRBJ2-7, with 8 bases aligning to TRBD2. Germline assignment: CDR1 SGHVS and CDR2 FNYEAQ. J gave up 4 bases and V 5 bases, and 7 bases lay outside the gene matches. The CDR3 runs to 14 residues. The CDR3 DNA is TGTGCCAGCAGCCGGGGGGGGAACGGGTACGAGCAGTACTTC. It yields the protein CASSRGGNGYEQYF. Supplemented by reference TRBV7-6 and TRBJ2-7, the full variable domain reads GAGVSQSPRYKVTKRGQDVALRCDPISGHVSLYWYRQALGQGPEFLTYFNYEAQQDKSGLPNDRFSAERPEGSISTLTIQRTEQRDSAMYRCASSRGGNGYEQYFGPGTRLTVT.

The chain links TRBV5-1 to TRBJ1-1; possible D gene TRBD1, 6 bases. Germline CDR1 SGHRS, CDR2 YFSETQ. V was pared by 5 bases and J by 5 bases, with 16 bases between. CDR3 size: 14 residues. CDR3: CASSSQGGGTEAFF. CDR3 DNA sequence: TGCGCCAGCAGTTCGCAGGGAGGGGGTACTGAAGCTTTCTTT.